This T cell receptor (beta chain) was recorded in a study of OX40 agonist ivuxolimab in advanced cancers. As for the study in general: Three partial responders included one hepatocellular carcinoma patient and two cutaneous melanoma patients.

The protocol was immunoSEQ multiplex PCR, while the TCRdb copy is restricted to in-frame clones and leaves out a portion. The sample includes around 26,000 clones, roughly 90% seen only once; the top ten take approximately 23%. V was pared by 6 bases and J by 0 bases, with 10 bases between. Germline assignment: CDR1 LNHNV and CDR2 YYDKDF (reference sequence). This CDR3 is built from 14 residues. This chain links TRBV15 with TRBJ2-3; D is ambiguous. This TCR was sampled from an adult with an advanced solid tumor such as melanoma, head and neck, liver or kidney cancer. The sample consisted of CD4+ or CD8+ T cells sorted from blood, taken in a trial of the OX40 agonist ivuxolimab. The chain's CDR3 is CATRHNPSTDTQYF. The CDR3 coding sequence is TGTGCCACCAGACATAACCCTAGCACAGATACGCAGTATTTT.